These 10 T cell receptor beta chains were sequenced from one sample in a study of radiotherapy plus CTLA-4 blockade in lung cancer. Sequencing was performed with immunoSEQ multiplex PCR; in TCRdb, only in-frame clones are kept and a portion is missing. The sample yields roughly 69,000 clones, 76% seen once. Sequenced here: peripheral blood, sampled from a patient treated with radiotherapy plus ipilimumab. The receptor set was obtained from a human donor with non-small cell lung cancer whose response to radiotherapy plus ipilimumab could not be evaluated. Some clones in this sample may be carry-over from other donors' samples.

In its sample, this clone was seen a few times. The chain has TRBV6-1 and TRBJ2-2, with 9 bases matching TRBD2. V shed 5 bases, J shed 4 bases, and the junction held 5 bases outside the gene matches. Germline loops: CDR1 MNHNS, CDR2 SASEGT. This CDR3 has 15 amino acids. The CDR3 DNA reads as TGTGCCAGCAGTTGGACTAGCGTCGGCACCGGGGAGCTGTTTTTT. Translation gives CASSWTSVGTGELFF.

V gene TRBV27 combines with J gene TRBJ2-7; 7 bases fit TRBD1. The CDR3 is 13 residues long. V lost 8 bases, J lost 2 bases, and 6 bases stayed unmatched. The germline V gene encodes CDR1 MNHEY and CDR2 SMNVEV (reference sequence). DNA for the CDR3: TGTGCCAGCGGGGACAGTGCTCCCTACGAGCAGTACTTC. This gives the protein CASGDSAPYEQYF.

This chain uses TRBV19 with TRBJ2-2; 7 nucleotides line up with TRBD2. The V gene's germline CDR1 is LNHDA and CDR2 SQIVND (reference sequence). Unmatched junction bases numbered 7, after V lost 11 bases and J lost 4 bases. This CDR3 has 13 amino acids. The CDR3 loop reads CAGRASGTGELFF. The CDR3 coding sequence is TGTGCCGGGAGGGCGTCGGGCACCGGGGAGCTGTTTTTT.

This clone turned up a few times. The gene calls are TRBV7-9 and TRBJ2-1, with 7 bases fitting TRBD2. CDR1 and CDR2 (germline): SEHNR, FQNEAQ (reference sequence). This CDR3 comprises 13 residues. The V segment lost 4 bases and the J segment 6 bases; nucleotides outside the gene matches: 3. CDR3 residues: CASSSGGGNEQFF. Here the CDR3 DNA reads TGTGCCAGCAGCTCCGGCGGGGGCAATGAGCAGTTCTTC.

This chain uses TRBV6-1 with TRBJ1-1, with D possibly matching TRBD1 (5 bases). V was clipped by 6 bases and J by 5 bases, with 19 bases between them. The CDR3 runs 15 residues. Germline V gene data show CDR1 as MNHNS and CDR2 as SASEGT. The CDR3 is CASSPRPGVTTEAFF. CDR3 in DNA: TGTGCCAGCAGCCCCCGTCCGGGGGTAACGACTGAAGCTTTCTTT.

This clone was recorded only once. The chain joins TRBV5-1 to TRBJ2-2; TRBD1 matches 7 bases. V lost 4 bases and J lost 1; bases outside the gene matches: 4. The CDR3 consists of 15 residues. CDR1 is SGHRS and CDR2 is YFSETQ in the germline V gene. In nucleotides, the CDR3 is TGCGCCAGCAGCGAGCGACAGGGGAACACCGGGGAGCTGTTTTTT. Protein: CASSERQGNTGELFF.

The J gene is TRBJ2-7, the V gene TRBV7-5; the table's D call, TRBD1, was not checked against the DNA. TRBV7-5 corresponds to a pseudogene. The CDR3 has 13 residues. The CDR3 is CARSLGTGYEQYF. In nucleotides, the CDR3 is TGTGCCAGAAGCTTAGGGACAGGCTACGAGCAGTACTTC.

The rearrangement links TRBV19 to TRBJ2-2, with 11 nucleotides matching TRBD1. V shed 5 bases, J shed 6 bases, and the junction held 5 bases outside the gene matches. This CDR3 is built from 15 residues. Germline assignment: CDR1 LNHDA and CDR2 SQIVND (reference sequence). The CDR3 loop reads CASSSRTGGPGELFF. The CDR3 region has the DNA TGTGCCAGTAGTTCCCGGACAGGGGGCCCCGGGGAGCTGTTTTTT. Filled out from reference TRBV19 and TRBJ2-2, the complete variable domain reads DGGITQSPKYLFRKEGQNVTLSCEQNLNHDAMYWYRQDPGQGLRLIYYSQIVNDFQKGDIAEGYSVSREKKESFPLTVTSAQKNPTAFYLCASSSRTGGPGELFFGEGSRLTVL.

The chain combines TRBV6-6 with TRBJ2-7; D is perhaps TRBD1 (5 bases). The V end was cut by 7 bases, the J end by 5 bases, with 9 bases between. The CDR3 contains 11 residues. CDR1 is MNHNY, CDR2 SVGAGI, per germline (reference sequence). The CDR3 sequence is CASKGIHEQYF. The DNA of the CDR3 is TGTGCCAGCAAGGGGATCCACGAGCAGTACTTC.

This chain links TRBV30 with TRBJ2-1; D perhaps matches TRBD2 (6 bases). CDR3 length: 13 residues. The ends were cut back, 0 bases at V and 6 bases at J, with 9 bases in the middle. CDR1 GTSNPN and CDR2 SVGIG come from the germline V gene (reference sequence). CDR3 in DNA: TGTGCCTGGAGTGTGGACTATGGCAATGAGCAGTTCTTC. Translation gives CAWSVDYGNEQFF.